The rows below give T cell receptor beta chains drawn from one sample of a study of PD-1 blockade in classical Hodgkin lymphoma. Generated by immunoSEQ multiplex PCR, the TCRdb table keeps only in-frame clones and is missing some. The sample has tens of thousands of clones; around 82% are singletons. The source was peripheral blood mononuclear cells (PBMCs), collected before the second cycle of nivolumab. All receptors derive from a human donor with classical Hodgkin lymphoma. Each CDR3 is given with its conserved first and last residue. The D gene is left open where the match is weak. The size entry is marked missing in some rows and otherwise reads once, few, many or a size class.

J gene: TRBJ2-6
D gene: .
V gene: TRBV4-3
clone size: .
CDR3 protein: CASSQTPGASGANVLTF
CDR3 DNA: TGCGCCAGCAGCCAGACTCCGGGGGCCTCTGGGGCCAACGTCCTGACTTTC

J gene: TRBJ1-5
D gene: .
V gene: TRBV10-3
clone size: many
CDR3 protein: CAISEPGVNQPQHF
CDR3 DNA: TGTGCCATCAGTGAGCCGGGGGTCAATCAGCCCCAGCATTTT

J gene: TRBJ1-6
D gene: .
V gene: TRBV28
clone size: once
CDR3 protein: CASSSSRQRRNSPLHF
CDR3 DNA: TGTGCCAGCAGTTCCTCCCGGCAGAGAAGGAATTCACCCCTCCACTTT

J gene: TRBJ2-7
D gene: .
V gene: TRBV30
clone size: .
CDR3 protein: CAWSERHRYEQYF
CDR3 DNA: TGTGCCTGGAGTGAGAGACACCGCTACGAGCAGTACTTC

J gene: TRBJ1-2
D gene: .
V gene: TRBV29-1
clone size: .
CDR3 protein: CSGEVGSDGYTF
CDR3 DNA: TGCAGCGGCGAAGTTGGGAGCGATGGCTACACCTTC

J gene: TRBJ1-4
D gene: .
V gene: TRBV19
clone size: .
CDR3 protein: CASSKGQTNEKLFF
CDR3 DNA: TGTGCCAGTAGTAAAGGACAGACGAATGAAAAACTGTTTTTT

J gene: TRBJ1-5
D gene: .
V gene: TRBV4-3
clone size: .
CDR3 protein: CASSQDWAQSNQPQHF
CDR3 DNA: TGCGCCAGCAGCCAAGACTGGGCACAGAGCAATCAGCCCCAGCATTTT

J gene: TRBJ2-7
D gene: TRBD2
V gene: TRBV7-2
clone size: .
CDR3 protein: CASSPGLAWQYF
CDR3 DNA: TGTGCCAGCAGCCCCGGACTAGCATGGCAGTACTTC

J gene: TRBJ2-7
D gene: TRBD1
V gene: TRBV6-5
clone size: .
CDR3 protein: CASSYLIDRGQDEQYF
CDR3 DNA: TGTGCCAGCAGTTACCTGATCGACAGGGGGCAGGACGAGCAGTACTTC

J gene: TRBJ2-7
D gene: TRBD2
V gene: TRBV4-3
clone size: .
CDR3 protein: CASSPLEAGPPYEQYF
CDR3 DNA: TGCGCCAGCAGCCCCCTGGAAGCGGGACCACCCTACGAGCAGTACTTC

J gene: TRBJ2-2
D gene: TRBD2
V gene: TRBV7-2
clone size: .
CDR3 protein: CATRGGQVTGELFF
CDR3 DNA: TGTGCTACCCGGGGGGGGCAGGTAACCGGGGAGCTGTTTTTT

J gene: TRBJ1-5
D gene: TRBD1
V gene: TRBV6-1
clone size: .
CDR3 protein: CASRGGTGVNQPQHF
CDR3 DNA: TGTGCCAGCAGGGGGGGGACAGGGGTGAATCAGCCCCAGCATTTT

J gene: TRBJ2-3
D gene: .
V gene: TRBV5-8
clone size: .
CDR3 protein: CASSPGAGGDTDTQYF
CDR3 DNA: TGTGCCAGCAGCCCTGGGGCAGGAGGAGACACAGATACGCAGTATTTT

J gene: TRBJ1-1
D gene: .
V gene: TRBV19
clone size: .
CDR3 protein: CASSIVGQGVTAFF
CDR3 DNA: TGTGCCAGTAGTATCGTAGGGCAGGGAGTGACAGCTTTCTTT

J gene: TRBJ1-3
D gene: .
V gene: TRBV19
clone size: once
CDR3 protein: CASSISASSGNTIYF
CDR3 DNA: TGTGCCAGTAGTATTTCGGCCTCCTCTGGAAACACCATATATTTT

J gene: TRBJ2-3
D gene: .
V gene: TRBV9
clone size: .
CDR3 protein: CASSVGGEDTQYF
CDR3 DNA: TGTGCCAGCAGCGTAGGAGGGGAAGATACGCAGTATTTT

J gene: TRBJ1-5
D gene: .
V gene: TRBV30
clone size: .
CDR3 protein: CAWSEGSLQPQHF
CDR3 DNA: TGTGCCTGGAGTGAGGGGTCCCTTCAGCCCCAGCATTTT

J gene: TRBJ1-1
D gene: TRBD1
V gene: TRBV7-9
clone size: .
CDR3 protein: CASSWDSRAFF
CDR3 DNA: TGTGCCAGCAGCTGGGACAGTCGGGCTTTCTTT

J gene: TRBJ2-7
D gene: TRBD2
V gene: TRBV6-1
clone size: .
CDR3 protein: CASSTGLAAPYEQYF
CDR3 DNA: TGTGCCAGCAGTACTGGACTAGCGGCACCCTACGAGCAGTACTTC

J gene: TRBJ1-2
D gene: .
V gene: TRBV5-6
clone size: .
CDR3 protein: CASSPRVTYGYTF
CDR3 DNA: TGTGCCAGCAGCCCGCGGGTTACCTATGGCTACACCTTC

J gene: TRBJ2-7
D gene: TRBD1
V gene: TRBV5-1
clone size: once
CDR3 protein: CASSVRQGTYGQDEQYF
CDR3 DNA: TGCGCCAGCAGCGTACGACAGGGAACCTACGGTCAGGACGAGCAGTACTTC

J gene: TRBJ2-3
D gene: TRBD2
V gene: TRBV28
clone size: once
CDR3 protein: CASETSGGARDTQYF
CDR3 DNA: TGTGCCAGCGAGACTAGCGGGGGGGCTAGAGATACGCAGTATTTT

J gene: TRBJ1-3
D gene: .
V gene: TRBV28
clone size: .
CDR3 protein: CASLAQEAGNTIYF
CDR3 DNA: TGTGCCAGCCTTGCTCAGGAAGCTGGAAACACCATATATTTT

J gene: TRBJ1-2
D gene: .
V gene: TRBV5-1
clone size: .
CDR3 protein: CASSLDTGSNYGYTF
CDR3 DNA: TGCGCCAGCAGCTTGGACACCGGATCTAACTATGGCTACACCTTC

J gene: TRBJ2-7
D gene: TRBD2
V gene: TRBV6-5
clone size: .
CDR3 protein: CASSYASGGEQYF
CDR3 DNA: TGTGCCAGCAGTTACGCTAGCGGGGGCGAGCAGTACTTC

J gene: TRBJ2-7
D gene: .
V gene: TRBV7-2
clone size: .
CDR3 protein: CASSLGEAREQYF
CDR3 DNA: TGTGCCAGCAGCTTAGGAGAGGCTAGGGAGCAGTACTTC

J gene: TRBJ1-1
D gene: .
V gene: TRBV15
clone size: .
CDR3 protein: CATMSGTSLNTEAFF
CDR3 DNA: TGTGCCACAATGTCAGGCACATCCCTGAACACTGAAGCTTTCTTT

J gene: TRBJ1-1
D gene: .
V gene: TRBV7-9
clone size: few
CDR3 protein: CASGWNGNTEAFF
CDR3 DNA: TGTGCCAGCGGGTGGAACGGTAACACTGAAGCTTTCTTT

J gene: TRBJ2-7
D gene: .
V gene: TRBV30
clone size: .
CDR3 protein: CAWSVKVVEYEQYF
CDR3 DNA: TGTGCCTGGAGTGTAAAGGTTGTGGAGTACGAGCAGTACTTC

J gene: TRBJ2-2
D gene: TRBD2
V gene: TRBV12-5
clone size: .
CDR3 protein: CASGLVPLAGSTGELFF
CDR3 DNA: TGTGCTAGTGGTTTGGTCCCACTAGCGGGAAGCACCGGGGAGCTGTTTTTT

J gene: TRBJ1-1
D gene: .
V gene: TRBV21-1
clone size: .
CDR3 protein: CASSKASGRGDHTEAFF
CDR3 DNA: TGTGCCAGCAGCAAAGCTTCGGGCAGGGGAGATCACACTGAAGCTTTCTTT

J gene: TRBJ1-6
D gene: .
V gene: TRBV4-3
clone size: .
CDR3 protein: CASSQDYHYGPYNSPLHF
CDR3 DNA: TGCGCCAGCAGCCAAGATTACCACTATGGTCCGTATAATTCACCCCTCCACTTT

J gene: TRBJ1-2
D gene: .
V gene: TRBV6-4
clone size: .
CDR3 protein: CASSDPGGRIYGYTF
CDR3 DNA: TGTGCCAGCAGTGACCCCGGGGGCAGAATCTATGGCTACACCTTC

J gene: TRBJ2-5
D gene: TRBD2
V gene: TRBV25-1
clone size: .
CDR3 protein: CASSDPSGRGETQYF
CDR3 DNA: TGTGCCAGCAGTGACCCAAGCGGGAGGGGGGAGACCCAGTACTTC

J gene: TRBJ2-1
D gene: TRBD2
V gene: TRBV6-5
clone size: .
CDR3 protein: CASSYSTSGRGKFF
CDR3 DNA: TGTGCCAGCAGTTACTCCACTAGCGGGAGGGGGAAGTTCTTC

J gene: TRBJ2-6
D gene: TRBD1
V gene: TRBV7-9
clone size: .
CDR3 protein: CASSLGQGEPRSGANVLTF
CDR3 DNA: TGTGCCAGCAGCTTGGGGCAGGGGGAGCCGCGTTCTGGGGCCAACGTCCTGACTTTC

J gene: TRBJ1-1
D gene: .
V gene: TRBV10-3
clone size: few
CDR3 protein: CAISHRREDTEAFF
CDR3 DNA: TGTGCCATCAGCCACAGACGAGAGGACACTGAAGCTTTCTTT

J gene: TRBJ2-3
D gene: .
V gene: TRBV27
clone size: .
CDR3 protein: CASKVVGTDTQYF
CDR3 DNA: TGTGCCAGCAAGGTGGTCGGCACAGATACGCAGTATTTT

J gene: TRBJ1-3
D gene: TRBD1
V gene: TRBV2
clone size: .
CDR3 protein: CASSGQALSGNTIYF
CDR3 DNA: TGTGCCAGCAGCGGACAGGCCCTCTCTGGAAACACCATATATTTT

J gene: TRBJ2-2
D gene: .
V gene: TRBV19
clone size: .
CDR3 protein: CASTSGDTGELFF
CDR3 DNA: TGTGCCAGTACCTCAGGGGACACCGGGGAGCTGTTTTTT

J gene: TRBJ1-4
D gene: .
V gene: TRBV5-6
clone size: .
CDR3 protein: CASSLLSAGNEKLFF
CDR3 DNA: TGTGCCAGCAGCTTGTTGTCCGCTGGTAATGAAAAACTGTTTTTT

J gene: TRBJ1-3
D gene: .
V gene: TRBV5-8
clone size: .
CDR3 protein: CASSFRGNTIYF
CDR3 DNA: TGTGCCAGCAGCTTCAGGGGCAACACCATATATTTT

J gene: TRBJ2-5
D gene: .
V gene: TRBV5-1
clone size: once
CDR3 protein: CASSPNRAGGETQYF
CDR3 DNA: TGCGCCAGCAGCCCAAACCGGGCGGGCGGGGAGACCCAGTACTTC

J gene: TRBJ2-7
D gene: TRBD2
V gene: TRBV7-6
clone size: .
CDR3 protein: CASSKGLAHYEQYF
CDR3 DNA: TGTGCCAGCAGCAAGGGACTAGCTCACTACGAGCAGTACTTC

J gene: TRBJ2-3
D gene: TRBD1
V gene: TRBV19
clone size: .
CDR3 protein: CASSTRGQGPTDTQYF
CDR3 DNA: TGTGCCAGTAGTACAAGGGGACAGGGCCCAACAGATACGCAGTATTTT